Listed below are T cell receptor beta chains from one sample, sequenced in a study of shared clonotypes between healthy human individuals. Clones were sequenced by immunoSEQ multiplex PCR, and TCRdb holds only the in-frame ones, with some missing. The sample consists of approximately 2.3 million clones, roughly 93% of them appearing once. Sample: naive CD4+ T cells from PBMCs. The receptors shown here come from a man aged 18 to 29 in good health. Some clones in this sample may be carry-over from other donors' samples. CDR3s include the opening cysteine and the closing phenylalanine or tryptophan. Each record gives: V gene, J gene, CDR3 length, clone size, D gene, CDR3 DNA, CDR3 protein. D genes are given only for firm matches. Where a row states a size, it is once, few, many or the class of an expanded clone; other rows omit it.

>TRBV21-1|TRBJ1-2|13|NA|NA
TGTGCCAGCAGCGGGACGGCATCTCTTGGCTACACCTTC
CASSGTASLGYTF
>TRBV6-4|TRBJ1-1|13|few|NA
TGTGCCAGCAGTGACGAGGGAGGCACTGAAGCTTTCTTT
CASSDEGGTEAFF
>TRBV30|TRBJ1-2|12|NA|NA
TGTGCCTGGACCCGGGACCTCTATGGCTACACCTTC
CAWTRDLYGYTF
>TRBV4-1|TRBJ2-7|15|NA|NA
TGCGCCAGCAGCCAAGATTCCAACGGGGGCTACGAGCAGTACTTC
CASSQDSNGGYEQYF
>TRBV28|TRBJ1-2|12|NA|NA
TGTGCCAGCAGTATGGAAAACTATGGCTACACCTTC
CASSMENYGYTF
>TRBV19|TRBJ1-1|15|NA|NA
TGTGCCAGTAGAAATAGGGGCCGGCCGTACACTGAAGCTTTCTTT
CASRNRGRPYTEAFF
>TRBV7-8|TRBJ2-1|15|NA|TRBD2
TGTGCCAGCAGCTTCATAGCGGGACACTACAATGAGCAGTTCTTC
CASSFIAGHYNEQFF
>TRBV6-1|TRBJ1-2|15|NA|NA
TGTGCCAGCAGAGCGAGGCGGGGACGAGCGGATGGCTACACCTTC
CASRARRGRADGYTF
>TRBV6-1|TRBJ2-7|12|NA|NA
TGTGCCAGCAGTGAGGGCCCCTACGAGCAGTACTTC
CASSEGPYEQYF
>TRBV5-1|TRBJ2-5|13|once|NA
TGCGCCAGCAGCTTACTAGACCGAGAGACCCAGTACTTC
CASSLLDRETQYF
>TRBV7-9|TRBJ2-2|17|NA|TRBD2
TGTGCCAGTAGCGGTGGTAGCGGGCCCGCGAACACCGGGGAGCTGTTTTTT
CASSGGSGPANTGELFF
>TRBV5-8|TRBJ1-5|15|NA|TRBD1
TGTGCCAGCAGCTCGCGGGACAGCCGAAATCAGCCCCAGCATTTT
CASSSRDSRNQPQHF
>TRBV19|TRBJ2-7|13|NA|NA
TGTGCCAGTAGTATAATCGAGGGCAACAAGCAGTACTTC
CASSIIEGNKQYF
>TRBV27|TRBJ2-1|18|NA|TRBD2
TGTGCCAGCAGGTCACGGACTAGCGGGAGTACTTCCTACAATGAGCAGTTCTTC
CASRSRTSGSTSYNEQFF
>TRBV30|TRBJ2-7|12|NA|NA
TGTGCCTGGACCCAGGGCCCCTACGAGCAGTACTTC
CAWTQGPYEQYF
>TRBV18|TRBJ2-3|15|NA|TRBD2
TGTGCCAGCTCAGTCGAGCGGGAGTACACAGATACGCAGTATTTT
CASSVEREYTDTQYF
>TRBV19|TRBJ2-7|14|NA|NA
TGTGCCAGTAGGGGGGACGGATATTCCTACGAGCAGTACTTC
CASRGDGYSYEQYF
>TRBV28|TRBJ2-7|16|NA|NA
TGTGCCAGCAGTCACTTACTCCGCGGGAAGACCTACGAGCAGTACTTC
CASSHLLRGKTYEQYF
>TRBV5-6|TRBJ2-2|16|NA|NA
TGTGCCAGCAGCCCGATGGGTCGTAGGAACACCGGGGAGCTGTTTTTT
CASSPMGRRNTGELFF
>TRBV21-1|TRBJ1-4|16|NA|NA
TGTGCCACACTCCGGGACAGGGTTGTAACTAATGAAAAACTGTTTTTT
CATLRDRVVTNEKLFF
>TRBV7-8|TRBJ2-5|15|NA|NA
TGTGCCAGCAGCTTAGCGGTGACCTACCAAGAGACCCAGTACTTC
CASSLAVTYQETQYF
>TRBV28|TRBJ2-1|19|NA|TRBD2
TGTGCCAGCAGTCCCGCTGGGGAGGGCGGGAGGTACCGTTACAATGAGCAGTTCTTC
CASSPAGEGGRYRYNEQFF
>TRBV9|TRBJ1-2|15|NA|TRBD1
TGTGCCAGCAGCGCCCGGACAGGGGCAACCTATGGCTACACCTTC
CASSARTGATYGYTF
>TRBV6-1|TRBJ2-2|15|NA|NA
TGTGCCAGTCTCCTCACAGGGATGAACACCGGGGAGCTGTTTTTT
CASLLTGMNTGELFF
>TRBV25-1|TRBJ1-5|13|NA|NA
TGTGCCAGCAGGGAGGGAATAAATCAGCCCCAGCATTTT
CASREGINQPQHF
>TRBV4-3|TRBJ2-3|18|NA|TRBD2
TGCGCCAGCAGCCAAGATCTCCCGGCTAGCGGGAGAACAGATACGCAGTATTTT
CASSQDLPASGRTDTQYF
>TRBV11-2|TRBJ2-1|15|NA|TRBD1
TGTGCCAGCAGCTTAGAAGGGGGCAAGGGCAATGAGCAGTTCTTC
CASSLEGGKGNEQFF
>TRBV4-2|TRBJ2-7|12|NA|NA
TGTGCCAGCAGCCTAGCCAATTACGAGCAGTACTTC
CASSLANYEQYF
>TRBV5-4|TRBJ2-1|17|NA|TRBD1
TGTGCCAGCAGCTTGAGAGTTGCGGCCAGGGGGCTGGATGAGCAGTTCTTC
CASSLRVAARGLDEQFF
>TRBV6-5|TRBJ2-5|15|NA|TRBD2
TGTGCCAGCACCCCGGGGGGGAATAGGAAAGAGACCCAGTACTTC
CASTPGGNRKETQYF
>TRBV5-4|TRBJ2-5|14|NA|TRBD1
TGTGCCAGCGCCACAGGGGGGACACAAGAGACCCAGTACTTC
CASATGGTQETQYF
>TRBV15|TRBJ1-2|13|NA|TRBD1
TGTGCCACCAGCAGAGGGACAGGGGACGGCTACACCTTC
CATSRGTGDGYTF
>TRBV19|TRBJ1-1|13|NA|TRBD1
TGTGCCAGTAGCCGGGACAGGGAAGCTGAAGCTTTCTTT
CASSRDREAEAFF
>TRBV5-1|TRBJ2-5|13|NA|NA
TGCGCCAGCAGCTTGTTTGGGGGAGAGACCCAGTACTTC
CASSLFGGETQYF
>TRBV27|TRBJ1-1|16|NA|NA
TGTGCCAGCACTCAGCTCAGGGGATTAAAGAACACTGAAGCTTTCTTT
CASTQLRGLKNTEAFF
>TRBV28|TRBJ2-7|15|NA|TRBD2
TGTGCCAGCAGTCCTCGGGGGGGATACTCCTACGAGCAGTACTTC
CASSPRGGYSYEQYF
>TRBV9|TRBJ2-1|13|NA|NA
TGTGCCAGTGCCGGGAGCTCCTACAATGAGCAGTTCTTC
CASAGSSYNEQFF
>TRBV4-3|TRBJ2-3|16|once|TRBD2
TGCGCCAGCAGCACCATAGCGGGGGAGGTTACAGATACGCAGTATTTT
CASSTIAGEVTDTQYF